This T cell receptor (beta chain) was profiled in a study of T cell changes during pregnancy in multiple sclerosis. Here immunoSEQ multiplex PCR was the method, and the copy in TCRdb shows in-frame clones only, minus some. The sample carries 30,000 to 35,000 clones, 90% recorded once. The CDR3 spans 15 residues. CDR1 is MNHNS, CDR2 SASEGT, per germline. Germline trimming cut 7 bases from V and 4 bases from J; bases unmatched to any gene: 10. The chain uses TRBV6-1 and TRBJ1-2, with 9 positions matching TRBD1. The material was CD4+ T cells from peripheral blood mononuclear cells, obtained in the second trimester of pregnancy. This sequence was found in a female donor in good health, enrolled as a control in a pregnancy study. CDR3 protein: CASKEWTGDPYGYTF. The CDR3 coding sequence is TGTGCCAGCAAGGAATGGACAGGGGATCCCTATGGCTACACCTTC.